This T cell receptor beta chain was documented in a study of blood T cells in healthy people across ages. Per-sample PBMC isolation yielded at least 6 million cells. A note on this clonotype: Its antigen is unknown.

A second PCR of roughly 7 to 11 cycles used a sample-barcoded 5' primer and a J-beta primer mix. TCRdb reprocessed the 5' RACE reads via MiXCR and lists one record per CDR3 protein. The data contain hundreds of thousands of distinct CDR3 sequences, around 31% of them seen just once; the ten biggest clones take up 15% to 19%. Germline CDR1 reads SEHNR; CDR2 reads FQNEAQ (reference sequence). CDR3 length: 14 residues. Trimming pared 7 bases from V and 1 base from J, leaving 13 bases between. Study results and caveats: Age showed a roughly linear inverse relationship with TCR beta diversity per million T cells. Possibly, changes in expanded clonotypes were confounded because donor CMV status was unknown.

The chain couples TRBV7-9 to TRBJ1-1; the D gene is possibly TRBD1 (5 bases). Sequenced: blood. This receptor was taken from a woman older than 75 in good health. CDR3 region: CASKLGDPNTEAFF. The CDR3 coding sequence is TGTGCCAGCAAACTGGGGGATCCGAACACTGAAGCTTTCTTT.